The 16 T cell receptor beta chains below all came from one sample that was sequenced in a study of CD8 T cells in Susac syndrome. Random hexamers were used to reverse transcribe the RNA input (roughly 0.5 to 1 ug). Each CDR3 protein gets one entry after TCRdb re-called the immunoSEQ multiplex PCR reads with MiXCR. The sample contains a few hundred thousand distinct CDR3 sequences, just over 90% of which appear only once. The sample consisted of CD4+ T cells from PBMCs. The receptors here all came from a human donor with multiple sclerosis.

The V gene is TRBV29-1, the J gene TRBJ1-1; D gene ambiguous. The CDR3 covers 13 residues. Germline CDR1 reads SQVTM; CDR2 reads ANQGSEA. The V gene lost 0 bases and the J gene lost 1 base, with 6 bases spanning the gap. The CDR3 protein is CSVEEGPNTEAFF. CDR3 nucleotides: TGCAGCGTTGAAGAAGGGCCGAACACTGAAGCTTTCTTT.

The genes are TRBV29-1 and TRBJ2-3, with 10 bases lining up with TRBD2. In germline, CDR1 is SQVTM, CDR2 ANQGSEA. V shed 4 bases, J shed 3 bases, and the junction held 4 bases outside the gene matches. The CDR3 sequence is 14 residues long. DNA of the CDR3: TGCAGCGTTGCGCCTAGCGGGAGAACAGATACGCAGTATTTT. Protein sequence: CSVAPSGRTDTQYF.

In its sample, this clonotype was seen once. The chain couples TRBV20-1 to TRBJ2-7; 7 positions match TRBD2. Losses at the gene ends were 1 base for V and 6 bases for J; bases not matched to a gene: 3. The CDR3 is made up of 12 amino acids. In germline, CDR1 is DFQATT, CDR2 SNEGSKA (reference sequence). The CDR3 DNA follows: TGCAGTGCTAGAGGACTAGCTGTCGAGCAGTACTTC. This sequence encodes CSARGLAVEQYF.

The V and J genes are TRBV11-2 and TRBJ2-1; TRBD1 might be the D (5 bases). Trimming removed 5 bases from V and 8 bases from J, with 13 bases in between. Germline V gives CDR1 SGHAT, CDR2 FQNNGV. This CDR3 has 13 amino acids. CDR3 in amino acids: CASSLLRGHEQFF. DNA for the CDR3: TGTGCCAGCAGCCTCCTTAGGGGCCATGAGCAGTTCTTC.

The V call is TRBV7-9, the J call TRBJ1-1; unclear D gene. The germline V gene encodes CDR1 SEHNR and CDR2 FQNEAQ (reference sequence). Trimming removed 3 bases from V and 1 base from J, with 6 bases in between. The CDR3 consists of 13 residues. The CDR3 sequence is CASSFIQNTEAFF. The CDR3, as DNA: TGTGCCAGCAGCTTTATCCAGAACACTGAAGCTTTCTTT.

This chain's CDR3 is CASSLRLLQETQYF. CDR3 DNA sequence: TGTGCCAGCAGCTTGAGACTACTGCAAGAGACCCAGTACTTC. The chain has TRBV7-8 and TRBJ2-5; a weak D match, TRBD2 (5 bases). The CDR3 sequence is 14 residues long. The V gene's germline CDR1 is SGHVS and CDR2 FQNEAQ. V shed 3 bases and J shed 2 bases, with 10 bases lying between them.

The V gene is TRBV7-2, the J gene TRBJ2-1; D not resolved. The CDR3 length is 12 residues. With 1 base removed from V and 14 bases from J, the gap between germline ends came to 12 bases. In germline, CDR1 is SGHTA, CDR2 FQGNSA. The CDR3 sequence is CASSLGVGVEFF. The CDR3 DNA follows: TGTGCCAGCAGCTTAGGGGTCGGAGTAGAGTTCTTC.

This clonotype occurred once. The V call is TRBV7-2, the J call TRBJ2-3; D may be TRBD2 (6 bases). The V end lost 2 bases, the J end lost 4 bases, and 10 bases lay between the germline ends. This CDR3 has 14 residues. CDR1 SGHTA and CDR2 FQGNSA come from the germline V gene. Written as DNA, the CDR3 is TGTGCCAGCAGCTTAAGCCTAGCGCCAGATACGCAGTATTTT. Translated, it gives CASSLSLAPDTQYF.

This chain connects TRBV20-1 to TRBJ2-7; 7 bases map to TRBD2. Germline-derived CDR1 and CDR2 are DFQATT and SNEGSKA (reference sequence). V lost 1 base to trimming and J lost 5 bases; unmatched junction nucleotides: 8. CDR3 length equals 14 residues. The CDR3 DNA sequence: TGCAGTGCTAGAGTGGGAGGGGATTCGGACGAGCAGTACTTC. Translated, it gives CSARVGGDSDEQYF.

Here the CDR3 DNA reads TGTGCCAGCAGTTACTCGGGAACAACAACTAATGAAAAACTGTTTTTT. This encodes CASSYSGTTTNEKLFF. V gene TRBV6-5 combines with J gene TRBJ1-4; D is undetermined. The germline gives CDR1 MNHEY, CDR2 SVGAGI. CDR3 size: 16 residues. Deletions cut 0 bases from V and 0 bases from J, with 8 bases between.

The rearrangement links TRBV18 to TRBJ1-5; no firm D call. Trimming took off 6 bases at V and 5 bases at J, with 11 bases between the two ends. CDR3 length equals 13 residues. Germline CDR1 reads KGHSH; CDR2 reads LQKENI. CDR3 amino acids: CASSRTADQPQHF. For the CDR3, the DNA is TGTGCCAGCTCCCGGACCGCCGATCAGCCCCAGCATTTT.

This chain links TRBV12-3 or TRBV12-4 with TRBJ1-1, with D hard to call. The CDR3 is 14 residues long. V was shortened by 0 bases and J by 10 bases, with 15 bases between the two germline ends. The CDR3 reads CASSLAPQASRAFF. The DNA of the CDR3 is TGTGCCAGCAGTTTAGCCCCGCAGGCGTCGAGAGCTTTCTTT.

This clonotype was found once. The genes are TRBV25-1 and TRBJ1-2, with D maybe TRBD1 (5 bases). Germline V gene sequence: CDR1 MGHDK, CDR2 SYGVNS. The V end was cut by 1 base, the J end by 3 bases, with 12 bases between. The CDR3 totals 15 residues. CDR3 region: CASSESDNVHYGYTF. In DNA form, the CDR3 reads TGTGCCAGCAGTGAATCGGACAATGTTCACTATGGCTACACCTTC.

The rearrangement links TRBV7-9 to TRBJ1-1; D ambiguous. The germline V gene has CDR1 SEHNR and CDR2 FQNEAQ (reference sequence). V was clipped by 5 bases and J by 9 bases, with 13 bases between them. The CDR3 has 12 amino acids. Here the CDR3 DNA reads TGTGCCAGCAGCCGATGGGGAACGAAAGCTTTCTTT. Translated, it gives CASSRWGTKAFF. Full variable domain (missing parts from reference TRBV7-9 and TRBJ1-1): DTGVSQNPRHKITKRGQNVTFRCDPISEHNRLYWYRQTLGQGPEFLTYFQNEAQLEKSRLLSDRFSAERPKGSFSTLEIQRTEQGDSAMYLCASSRWGTKAFFGQGTRLTVV.

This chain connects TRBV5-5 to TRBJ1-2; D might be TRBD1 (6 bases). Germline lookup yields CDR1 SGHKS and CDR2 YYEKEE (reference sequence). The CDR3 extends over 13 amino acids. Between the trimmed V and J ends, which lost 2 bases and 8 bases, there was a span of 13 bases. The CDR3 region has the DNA TGTGCCAGCAGCTTCCAGGACAGTGTCGGCTACACCTTC. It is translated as CASSFQDSVGYTF.

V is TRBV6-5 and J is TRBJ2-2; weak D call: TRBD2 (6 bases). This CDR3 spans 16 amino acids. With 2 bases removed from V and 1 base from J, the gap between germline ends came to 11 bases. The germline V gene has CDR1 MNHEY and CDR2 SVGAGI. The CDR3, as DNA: TGTGCCAGCAGTTACGAGGCGGGACGGAACACCGGGGAGCTGTTTTTT. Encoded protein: CASSYEAGRNTGELFF.